This T cell receptor (beta chain) was sequenced for a study of cytomegalovirus exposure and HLA in healthy donors. Across the study: Among about 179 million T cells, an earlier analysis found roughly 100 million unique TCR beta sequences.

Germline V CDR1 and CDR2: ENHRY, SYGVKD. The CDR3 runs to 12 residues. The V and J ends lost 11 bases and 0 bases, in that order; junction bases with no gene match: 2. PCR was performed using 60 Vbeta and 13 Jbeta primers. Clones were read by immunoSEQ multiplex PCR, and TCRdb kept only the in-frame ones, dropping some. The sample carries some 130,000 clones, about three quarters recorded once. The sample taken for sequencing was PBMCs. This clonotype was sampled from a male donor in good health and CMV-seropositive. This rearrangement joins TRBV10-3 to TRBJ2-5; 8 bases line up with TRBD1. This CDR3 is CAVQGDQETQYF. CDR3 DNA sequence: TGTGCCGTACAGGGGGACCAAGAGACCCAGTACTTC.